These 12 T cell receptor beta chains originate from one sample sequenced in a study of blood T cell repertoires in COVID-19. Sequencing used immunoSEQ multiplex PCR; TCRdb keeps in-frame clones, though not all of them. The sample carries fewer than 150,000 clones, about 90% recorded once. Sample: peripheral blood. These receptors all stem from a woman between 50 and 59 years old with acute or convalescent COVID-19.

This chain links TRBV5-4 with TRBJ1-2, with 8 positions matching TRBD1. V trimming: 5 bases; J trimming: 0 bases; junction bases outside the gene matches: 3. In germline, CDR1 is SGHNT, CDR2 YYREEE (reference sequence). The CDR3 consists of 14 residues. The DNA of the CDR3 is TGTGCCAGCAGTAGGGGACAGGCTAACTATGGCTACACCTTC. Translating it yields CASSRGQANYGYTF. The variable domain in full, with the rest retrieved from reference TRBV5-4 and TRBJ1-2, is ETGVTQSPTHLIKTRGQQVTLRCSSQSGHNTVSWYQQALGQGPQFIFQYYREEENGRGNFPPRFSGLQFPNYSSELNVNALELDDSALYLCASSRGQANYGYTFGSGTRLTVV.

DNA of the CDR3: TGTGCCAGCACTAGACGAACCGAGTATGGCTACACCTTC. Translated, it gives CASTRRTEYGYTF. The chain combines TRBV2 with TRBJ1-2; D is undetermined. The CDR3 is 13 residues long. The V end lost 7 bases, the J end lost 5 bases, and 14 bases lay between the germline ends. Germline CDR1 and CDR2: SNHLY and FYNNEI.

This sequence joins TRBV2 and TRBJ1-4, with a weak D call TRBD1 (6 bases). The germline V gene encodes CDR1 SNHLY and CDR2 FYNNEI. The CDR3 length is 12 residues. V lost 8 bases and J 8 bases, leaving 12 bases between the germline ends. Written as DNA, the CDR3 is TGTGCCAGCGGGCAGGGGCACGAAAAACTGTTTTTT. Amino acids: CASGQGHEKLFF.

The chain combines TRBV5-4 with TRBJ2-2, with TRBD1 matching 7 bases. This CDR3 spans 15 amino acids. The J segment lost 0 bases and the V segment lost 4 bases, leaving 3 bases of the junction unmatched. Per germline, CDR1 SGHNT and CDR2 YYREEE (reference sequence). In nucleotides, the CDR3 is TGTGCCAGCAGCATCGACAGGGCGAACACCGGGGAGCTGTTTTTT. Translated: CASSIDRANTGELFF.

The genes are TRBV6-1 and TRBJ2-7, with TRBD2 identical over 7 bases. CDR1 and CDR2 from the germline V gene are MNHNS and SASEGT. The CDR3 length is 16 residues. J was trimmed by 5 bases and V by 3 bases; bases with no gene match: 13. The CDR3 sequence is CASSDPLTRGDHEQYF. The CDR3 region has the DNA TGTGCCAGCAGTGACCCCTTGACCCGGGGGGACCACGAGCAGTACTTC.

The gene calls are TRBV18 and TRBJ2-2; perhaps TRBD1 as D (7 bases). The CDR3 extends over 16 amino acids. Germline CDR1 is KGHSH and CDR2 is LQKENI. V dropped 6 bases and J dropped 4 bases, with 18 bases sitting between them. The CDR3 nucleotides are TGTGCCAGCTCCCGTACTACAGGGGAGGTCACCGGGGAGCTGTTTTTT. Protein sequence: CASSRTTGEVTGELFF.

The rearrangement joins TRBV19 to TRBJ2-7; 14 nucleotides match TRBD2. This CDR3 is built from 16 residues. V was clipped by 6 bases and J by 3 bases; unmatched bases: 7. Germline CDR1 and CDR2: LNHDA and SQIVND (reference sequence). The CDR3 region is CASSPGTSGSLYEQYF. CDR3 DNA sequence: TGTGCCAGTAGCCCAGGGACTAGCGGGAGTCTCTACGAGCAGTACTTC.

This chain links TRBV6-5 with TRBJ1-5, with TRBD1 as a possible D gene (5 bases). The V end lost 6 bases, the J end lost 4 bases, and 10 bases lay between the germline ends. The CDR3 extends over 13 amino acids. In germline, CDR1 is MNHEY, CDR2 SVGAGI. Here the CDR3 reads CASRTRVNQPQHF. CDR3 sequence (DNA): TGTGCCAGCAGGACCAGGGTTAATCAGCCCCAGCATTTT.

The chain joins TRBV5-8 to TRBJ1-1, with 8 bases identical to TRBD1. The junction had 5 bases not matched to a gene; V was cut back by 5 bases and J by 11 bases. This CDR3 spans 11 amino acids. Germline CDR1 is SGHTS and CDR2 is YDEGEE. CDR3 nucleotide sequence: TGTGCCAGCAGGTCGGACAGGGCCGCTTTCTTT. Translating gives CASRSDRAAFF.

The chain carries TRBV6-5 and TRBJ2-6, with 8 bases lining up with TRBD2. The junction had 5 bases not matched to a gene; V was cut back by 6 bases and J by 4 bases. In germline, CDR1 is MNHEY, CDR2 SVGAGI. The CDR3 spans 15 residues. CDR3 nucleotide sequence: TGTGCCAGCAGACGGGGGGGCGGCGGGGCCAACGTCCTGACTTTC. It yields the protein CASRRGGGGANVLTF.

The rearrangement joins TRBV2 to TRBJ1-5, with D possibly TRBD1 on 6 matching bases. This CDR3 comprises 15 residues. V lost 8 bases to trimming and J lost 3 bases, with 17 bases between them. The germline V gene encodes CDR1 SNHLY and CDR2 FYNNEI. The CDR3 region has the DNA TGTGCCAGCCTTAAAGACGGACAGATCAATCAGCCCCAGCATTTT. It yields the protein CASLKDGQINQPQHF.

The rearrangement links TRBV28 to TRBJ1-1, with 8 bases aligning to TRBD1. The CDR3 sequence is 15 residues long. Looked up from germline, CDR1 is MDHEN and CDR2 is SYDVKM. Losses at the gene ends were 4 bases for V and 1 base for J; bases not matched to a gene: 5. The CDR3 region is CASSSAGQANTEAFF. CDR3 DNA sequence: TGTGCCAGCAGTTCAGCGGGACAGGCGAACACTGAAGCTTTCTTT.